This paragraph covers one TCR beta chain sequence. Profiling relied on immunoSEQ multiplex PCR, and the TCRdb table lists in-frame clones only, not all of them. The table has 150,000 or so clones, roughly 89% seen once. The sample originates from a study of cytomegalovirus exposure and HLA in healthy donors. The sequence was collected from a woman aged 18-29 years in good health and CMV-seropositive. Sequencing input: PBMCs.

This CDR3 reads CASISFWGRREKLFF. The CDR3 DNA reads as TGTGCCAGCATAAGTTTCTGGGGGCGACGGGAAAAACTGTTTTTT. The chain links TRBV2 to TRBJ1-4, with D perhaps TRBD1 (6 bases). Per germline, CDR1 SNHLY and CDR2 FYNNEI. This CDR3 has 15 residues. V lost 7 bases, J lost 8 bases, and 20 bases lay in between.